The entry below gives a single T cell receptor beta chain sequence along with its context. Trimming pared 10 bases from V and 7 bases from J, leaving 19 bases between. The CDR3 is 13 residues long. Germline loops: CDR1 ENHRY, CDR2 SYGVKD. In the authors' methods: Reference gene primers were amplified, and this amplification served to estimate nucleated cell counts. Sequenced by immunoSEQ multiplex PCR; TCRdb stores in-frame clones only, minus some. From that table come the V and J calls and clone size; the DNA was used to work out D and trimming. The sample includes about 320,000 clones, approximately 85% of them seen just once. The source of the sample is a study of blood T cell repertoires in COVID-19.

The rearrangement joins TRBV10-3 to TRBJ1-2; tentatively, D is TRBD1 (6 bases). Sample: peripheral blood. The TCR comes from a human donor in a cohort sampled during active COVID-19. The CDR3 here is CATTAGGAFGYTF. The CDR3 DNA reads as TGTGCCACAACAGCTGGGGGGGCTTTTGGCTACACCTTC.